These 9 T cell receptor beta chains came from one sample sequenced in a study of blood T cell repertoires in COVID-19. Clones were sequenced by immunoSEQ multiplex PCR, and TCRdb holds only the in-frame ones, with some missing. The table has around 310,000 clones, over 75% seen once. Source material: PBMCs or T cells enriched from blood (not recorded which). Receptors originate from a woman in her thirties or forties who had recovered from COVID-19.

The chain is built from TRBV7-2 and TRBJ2-5, with D perhaps matching TRBD2 (6 bases). CDR1 SGHTA and CDR2 FQGNSA come from the germline V gene. The CDR3 has 14 residues. V lost 1 base and J lost 5, with 11 bases in between. CDR3 amino acids: CASSLGASVETQYF. For the CDR3, the DNA is TGTGCCAGCAGCTTAGGGGCTAGCGTGGAGACCCAGTACTTC.

The chain joins TRBV6-5 to TRBJ2-6, with D unclear. This CDR3 contains 13 residues. V lost 6 bases to trimming and J lost 4 bases, with 7 bases between them. Germline CDR1 is MNHEY and CDR2 is SVGAGI. CDR3 protein: CASSPVGANVLTF. In DNA form, the CDR3 reads TGTGCCAGCAGCCCAGTGGGGGCCAACGTCCTGACTTTC.

This clone was found a few times. The chain links TRBV6-1 to TRBJ2-6; D unresolved. The CDR3 covers 17 residues. With 4 bases removed from V and 0 bases from J, the gap between germline ends came to 13 bases. From germline, CDR1 is MNHNS and CDR2 SASEGT. The CDR3 spells CASSGLSRSSGANVLTF. The CDR3 DNA follows: TGTGCCAGCAGTGGACTCAGTCGGAGCTCTGGGGCCAACGTCCTGACTTTC.

This rearrangement joins TRBV20-1 to TRBJ2-5; D ambiguous. The V gene lost 2 bases and the J gene lost 2 bases, with 3 bases spanning the gap. Germline CDR1 is DFQATT and CDR2 is SNEGSKA (reference sequence). The CDR3 covers 11 residues. The CDR3 coding sequence is TGCAGTGCTAGACCGCAAGAGACCCAGTACTTC. This gives the protein CSARPQETQYF.

In DNA form, the CDR3 reads TGTGCCAGCAGCTTGGAGGGCCCCGGGGGAGATACGCAGTATTTT. This sequence encodes CASSLEGPGGDTQYF. J is TRBJ2-3 and V is TRBV5-4; D may be TRBD2 (6 bases). CDR3 length: 15 amino acids. V dropped 0 bases and J dropped 5 bases, with 13 bases sitting between them. Germline values: CDR1 SGHNT, CDR2 YYREEE (reference sequence).

The chain combines TRBV7-2 with TRBJ2-3; D uncertain. V shed 0 bases and J shed 1 base, with 5 bases lying between them. CDR1 is SGHTA, CDR2 FQGNSA, per germline. This CDR3 comprises 14 residues. CDR3 nucleotides: TGTGCCAGCAGCTTAGCAAGCGGCACAGATACGCAGTATTTT. Protein sequence: CASSLASGTDTQYF.

Here the CDR3 DNA reads TGTGCCATCAGTTGGGACAGCGGGGGGACCCACAATGAGCAGTTCTTC. It translates to CAISWDSGGTHNEQFF. The chain couples TRBV10-3 to TRBJ2-1; TRBD2 matches 9 bases. CDR3 size: 16 residues. V shed 5 bases, J shed 5 bases, and the junction held 10 bases outside the gene matches. Germline lookup yields CDR1 ENHRY and CDR2 SYGVKD.

V gene TRBV29-1 combines with J gene TRBJ1-3; the D is unclear. Germline CDR1 SQVTM, CDR2 ANQGSEA. The V end lost 3 bases, the J end lost 0 bases, and 3 bases lay between the germline ends. The CDR3 consists of 12 residues. DNA for the CDR3: TGCAGCGTTGATATCTCTGGAAACACCATATATTTT. Translating gives CSVDISGNTIYF.

The sample holds a few counts of this clone. DNA of the CDR3: TGTGCCAGCAGTGAAGCCTCACAGGGTGTATACACCATATATTTT. Protein product: CASSEASQGVYTIYF. The chain has TRBV2 and TRBJ1-3, with D perhaps TRBD1 (6 bases). The CDR3 covers 15 residues. The V end was cut by 0 bases, the J end by 8 bases, with 14 bases between. Germline CDR1 and CDR2: SNHLY and FYNNEI.